This T cell receptor (beta chain) emerged from a study of technical replicates of blood from a few donors. This table comes from immunoSEQ multiplex PCR, and its TCRdb copy is limited to in-frame clones, with some not included. The sample has 66,000 or so clones, around nine tenths seen once; the top ten hold roughly 4.6%. The length of the CDR3 is 15 residues. The germline V gene encodes CDR1 ENHRY and CDR2 SYGVKD. J lost 4 bases, V lost 6 bases, and 6 bases had no gene match. Source material: PBMCs. The rearrangement links TRBV10-3 to TRBJ2-1; 10 bases fit TRBD2. The clonotype originates from a human donor in good health. Some clones in this sample may be carry-over from other donors' samples. CDR3 coding DNA: TGTGCCATCAGGGGAGGACTAGCGGTATACAATGAGCAGTTCTTC. Residues: CAIRGGLAVYNEQFF.